This passage covers 25 T cell receptor beta chains from one sample sequenced in a study of beta chain features in type 1 diabetes. Expressed TCRB transcripts were sequenced after all isolated RNA was converted to cDNA. Clones were read by immunoSEQ multiplex PCR, and TCRdb kept only the in-frame ones, dropping some. The sample records about 400,000 clones, roughly 13% being singletons. Specimen: naive CD4+ T cells from blood. The receptor set was obtained from a man younger than 35 in good health.

This clone was observed a few times. The V gene is TRBV28, the J gene TRBJ2-7; possibly TRBD2 for D (5 bases). Trimming cost V 6 bases and J 4 bases, with 13 bases left between them. The CDR3 has 13 amino acids. The germline CDR1 and CDR2 sequences are MDHEN and SYDVKM. The CDR3, as DNA: TGTGCCAGCAGGGCCGGGATCTTATACGAGCAGTACTTC. Translation: CASRAGILYEQYF. Combining the CDR3 with reference TRBV28 and TRBJ2-7 gives the whole variable domain DVKVTQSSRYLVKRTGEKVFLECVQDMDHENMFWYRQDPGLGLRLIYFSYDVKMKEKGDIPEGYSVSREKKERFSLILESASTNQTSMYLCASRAGILYEQYFGPGTRLTVT.

This clone came up a few times. This chain uses TRBV2 with TRBJ1-1; D ambiguous. V was clipped by 1 base and J by 3 bases, with 6 bases between them. Germline CDR1 reads SNHLY; CDR2 reads FYNNEI. The CDR3 covers 13 residues. For the CDR3, the DNA is TGTGCCAGCAGTGAAGAACAGCACACTGAAGCTTTCTTT. This gives the protein CASSEEQHTEAFF.

The genes are TRBV4-1 and TRBJ2-4; 7 bases line up with TRBD1. In germline, CDR1 is MGHRA, CDR2 YSYEKL. This CDR3 region has 16 residues. The J segment lost 3 bases and the V segment lost 4 bases, leaving 9 bases of the junction unmatched. CDR3 bases: TGCGCCAGCAGCCTGACAGGGCGAGGGGGCAAAAACATTCAGTACTTC. Translating it yields CASSLTGRGGKNIQYF.

The J gene is TRBJ2-7, the V gene TRBV7-8; no definite D call. The CDR3 sequence is 16 residues long. With 1 base removed from V and 2 bases from J, the gap between germline ends came to 15 bases. Germline V gene data show CDR1 as SGHVS and CDR2 as FQNEAQ. CDR3 residues: CASSLERWSVTYEQYF. The CDR3 nucleotides are TGTGCCAGCAGCTTAGAGCGTTGGAGTGTCACCTACGAGCAGTACTTC.

This clone appeared a few times. V is TRBV30 and J is TRBJ2-3; D is perhaps TRBD1 (5 bases). The CDR3 extends over 15 amino acids. Germline V gives CDR1 GTSNPN, CDR2 SVGIG (reference sequence). With 2 bases removed from V and 2 bases from J, the gap between germline ends came to 14 bases. The CDR3 loop is CAWSFSRAPTDTQYF. The DNA of the CDR3 is TGTGCCTGGAGTTTTTCCAGGGCACCCACAGATACGCAGTATTTT. Full variable domain (missing parts from reference TRBV30 and TRBJ2-3): SQTIHQWPATLVQPVGSPLSLECTVEGTSNPNLYWYRQAAGRGLQLLFYSVGIGQISSEVPQNLSASRPQDRQFILSSKKLLLSDSGFYLCAWSFSRAPTDTQYFGPGTRLTVL.

The chain is built from TRBV7-9 and TRBJ1-3; no definite D call. V was pared by 5 bases and J by 0 bases, with 11 bases between. Per germline, CDR1 SEHNR and CDR2 FQNEAQ (reference sequence). The CDR3 spans 15 residues. The CDR3 DNA reads as TGTGCCAGCAGCCCTCCCGGTCTCTCTGGAAACACCATATATTTT. Translated, it gives CASSPPGLSGNTIYF.

The rearrangement joins TRBV5-4 to TRBJ1-1; D is unresolved. Trimming left V 2 bases short and J 1 base short, with 6 bases between. Germline CDR1 SGHNT, CDR2 YYREEE (reference sequence). This CDR3 is 13 amino acids long. CDR3 region: CASSLRGNTEAFF. The CDR3 coding sequence is TGTGCCAGCAGCTTACGGGGGAACACTGAAGCTTTCTTT.

This chain joins TRBV29-1 and TRBJ2-1; D is perhaps TRBD1 (5 bases). Trimming shortened V by 7 bases and J by 3 bases, and 19 bases separated the two germline ends. The CDR3 covers 15 residues. Looked up from germline, CDR1 is SQVTM and CDR2 is ANQGSEA. CDR3: CSALPWGTLYNEQFF. CDR3 coding DNA: TGCAGCGCTCTCCCTTGGGGCACCCTCTACAATGAGCAGTTCTTC.

Only a few counts were recorded for this clone. The chain joins TRBV27 to TRBJ1-2; no reliable D call. V lost 3 bases and J 7 bases, leaving 12 bases between the germline ends. In germline, CDR1 is MNHEY, CDR2 SMNVEV (reference sequence). The CDR3 extends over 13 amino acids. CDR3 coding DNA: TGTGCCAGCAGTTTTAGGCTTAACAGTGGCTACACCTTC. Translated, it gives CASSFRLNSGYTF.

The chain carries TRBV4-3 and TRBJ2-1; 7 bases agree with TRBD2. CDR3 length: 17 amino acids. V lost 1 base to trimming and J lost 8 bases; unmatched junction nucleotides: 14. Germline V gene data show CDR1 as LGHNA and CDR2 as YSLEER. This CDR3 reads CASSQVRWGGGPDEQFF. The CDR3 nucleotides are TGCGCCAGCAGCCAAGTAAGATGGGGGGGAGGGCCTGATGAGCAGTTCTTC.

The J gene is TRBJ1-4, the V gene TRBV5-1; D remains unclear. This CDR3 has 16 amino acids. V lost 0 bases, J lost 1 base, and 10 bases lay in between. Germline values: CDR1 SGHRS, CDR2 YFSETQ. The CDR3 loop reads CASSLANRRTNEKLFF. CDR3 DNA sequence: TGCGCCAGCAGCTTGGCCAACCGCAGAACTAATGAAAAACTGTTTTTT.

The chain is built from TRBV21-1 and TRBJ2-1; the D call of TRBD2 is as the table states it, not checked on the DNA. TRBV21-1 is given as a pseudogene. The CDR3 has 17 residues. The CDR3 region has the DNA TGTGCCAGCAGCAAAGGGCCTAGCGGGGGCCACGACAATGAGCAGTTCTTC. Its translation: CASSKGPSGGHDNEQFF.

The chain has TRBV30 and TRBJ2-7, with D maybe TRBD2 (5 bases). CDR1 is GTSNPN, CDR2 SVGIG, per germline (reference sequence). This CDR3 has 15 residues. The germline V and J ends were trimmed by 1 base and 0 bases, with 13 bases remaining between them. The CDR3 DNA reads TGTGCCTGGAGTGCCTGGACTGTGAGCTCCTACGAGCAGTACTTC. It specifies CAWSAWTVSSYEQYF.

Turning to this clone: The same CDR3 arises from other DNA sequences in this sample as well. The J gene is TRBJ1-6, the V gene TRBV2; 8 nucleotides agree with TRBD1. This CDR3 spans 14 amino acids. Germline assignment: CDR1 SNHLY and CDR2 FYNNEI. V lost 6 bases and J lost 7; bases outside the gene matches: 5. The CDR3 is CASSLDRGNSPLHF. Written as DNA, the CDR3 is TGTGCCAGCAGCCTTGACAGGGGAAATTCACCCCTCCACTTT. The full variable domain, completed using reference TRBV2 and TRBJ1-6, is EPEVTQTPSHQVTQMGQEVILRCVPISNHLYFYWYRQILGQKVEFLVSFYNNEISEKSEIFDDQFSVERPDGSNFTLKIRSTKLEDSAMYFCASSLDRGNSPLHFGNGTRLTVT.

Only a few counts were recorded for this clone. The J gene is TRBJ2-7, the V gene TRBV5-4, with 10 bases identical to TRBD1. Germline V lookup: CDR1 SGHNT, CDR2 YYREEE (reference sequence). V was clipped by 2 bases and J by 3 bases; unmatched bases: 5. The CDR3 length is 15 residues. This chain's CDR3 is CASSFGGQGSYEQYF. CDR3 in DNA: TGTGCCAGCAGCTTTGGGGGACAGGGGAGCTACGAGCAGTACTTC.

This sequence joins TRBV30 and TRBJ2-3, with TRBD2 matching 9 bases. Per germline, CDR1 GTSNPN and CDR2 SVGIG (reference sequence). This CDR3 has 14 residues. Losses at the gene ends were 5 bases for V and 7 bases for J; bases not matched to a gene: 10. CDR3 sequence reads: CAWDGAGGLNTQYF. CDR3 sequence (DNA): TGTGCCTGGGATGGGGCGGGGGGGCTGAATACGCAGTATTTT.

This clone was counted only a few times. The CDR3 region is CASSLHRDRENNQPQHF. In nucleotides, the CDR3 is TGTGCCAGCAGCCTTCATCGGGACAGGGAGAACAATCAGCCCCAGCATTTT. The V call is TRBV7-3, the J call TRBJ1-5, with 9 bases aligning to TRBD1. Germline CDR1 reads SGHTA; CDR2 reads FQGTGA. V was pared by 5 bases and J by 3 bases, with 11 bases of the junction left unmatched. There are 17 residues in the CDR3. The variable domain in full, with the rest retrieved from reference TRBV7-3 and TRBJ1-5, is GAGVSQTPSNKVTEKGKYVELRCDPISGHTALYWYRQSLGQGPEFLIYFQGTGAADDSGLPNDRFFAVRPEGSVSTLKIQRTERGDSAVYLCASSLHRDRENNQPQHFGDGTRLSIL.

The genes are TRBV5-1 and TRBJ1-5; D is possibly TRBD1 (5 bases). The CDR3 totals 15 residues. The V gene lost 3 bases and the J gene lost 0 bases, with 10 bases spanning the gap. The germline V gene encodes CDR1 SGHRS and CDR2 YFSETQ. The CDR3 sequence is CASSSWGDSNQPQHF. CDR3 coding DNA: TGCGCCAGCAGCTCCTGGGGGGATAGCAATCAGCCCCAGCATTTT.

This clone has just a few counts. V and J are TRBV6-5 and TRBJ2-5, with D tentatively TRBD2 (6 bases). The CDR3 length is 15 residues. CDR1 and CDR2 from the germline V gene are MNHEY and SVGAGI. V was shortened by 3 bases and J by 0 bases, with 11 bases between the two germline ends. The DNA for the CDR3 is TGTGCCAGCAGTTATTTCGGCGGGAACCAAGAGACCCAGTACTTC. It codes for CASSYFGGNQETQYF.

The chain carries TRBV19 and TRBJ2-1, with 9 bases identical to TRBD2. CDR1 is LNHDA and CDR2 is SQIVND in the germline V gene (reference sequence). The CDR3 extends over 15 amino acids. V lost 3 bases, J lost 0 bases, and 0 bases stayed unmatched. The CDR3 bases are TGTGCCAGTAGTATGGGACTAGCCTCCTACAATGAGCAGTTCTTC. Its translation: CASSMGLASYNEQFF.

This clone turned up a few times. The chain recombines TRBV4-2 with TRBJ1-4; D remains ambiguous. Germline lookup yields CDR1 LGHNA and CDR2 YNFKEQ. V was trimmed by 4 bases and J by 0 bases, leaving 9 bases between them. This CDR3 contains 15 residues. The CDR3 is CASSPRAATNEKLFF. For the CDR3, the DNA is TGTGCCAGCAGCCCGAGAGCCGCAACTAATGAAAAACTGTTTTTT.

CDR3 protein: CASSLDRGYEQYF. CDR3 nucleotides: TGTGCCAGCAGTCTAGACAGGGGCTACGAGCAGTACTTC. The chain links TRBV2 to TRBJ2-7; 8 nucleotides align to TRBD1. This CDR3 is 13 amino acids long. Germline V gene data show CDR1 as SNHLY and CDR2 as FYNNEI. V lost 5 bases to trimming and J lost 3 bases; unmatched junction nucleotides: 3.

This chain connects TRBV7-2 to TRBJ1-2; TRBD1 might be the D (6 bases). The CDR3 extends over 17 amino acids. Trimming took 5 bases from V and 2 from J, leaving 21 bases between them. The germline gives CDR1 SGHTA, CDR2 FQGNSA. The CDR3 sequence: CASSRRGGPGRNYGYTF. The CDR3 DNA reads as TGTGCCAGCAGCCGACGGGGGGGCCCGGGACGGAACTATGGCTACACCTTC.

This clone turned up a few times. The CDR3 here is CSVEIGGGYTF. DNA of the CDR3: TGCAGCGTTGAAATCGGGGGAGGCTACACCTTC. V and J are TRBV29-1 and TRBJ1-2; possibly TRBD1 for D (5 bases). V was shortened by 2 bases and J by 8 bases, with 9 bases between the two germline ends. Germline-derived CDR1 and CDR2 are SQVTM and ANQGSEA. The CDR3 length is 11 residues.

A few counts support this clone. The V and J genes are TRBV7-6 and TRBJ2-1; 10 bases match TRBD2. V gave up 4 bases and J gave up 2 bases; unmatched junction bases: 5. This CDR3 has 16 amino acids. Per germline, CDR1 SGHVS and CDR2 FNYEAQ. CDR3 in amino acids: CASSSLLAGPYNEQFF. CDR3 coding DNA: TGTGCCAGCAGCTCCCTACTAGCGGGACCCTACAATGAGCAGTTCTTC.